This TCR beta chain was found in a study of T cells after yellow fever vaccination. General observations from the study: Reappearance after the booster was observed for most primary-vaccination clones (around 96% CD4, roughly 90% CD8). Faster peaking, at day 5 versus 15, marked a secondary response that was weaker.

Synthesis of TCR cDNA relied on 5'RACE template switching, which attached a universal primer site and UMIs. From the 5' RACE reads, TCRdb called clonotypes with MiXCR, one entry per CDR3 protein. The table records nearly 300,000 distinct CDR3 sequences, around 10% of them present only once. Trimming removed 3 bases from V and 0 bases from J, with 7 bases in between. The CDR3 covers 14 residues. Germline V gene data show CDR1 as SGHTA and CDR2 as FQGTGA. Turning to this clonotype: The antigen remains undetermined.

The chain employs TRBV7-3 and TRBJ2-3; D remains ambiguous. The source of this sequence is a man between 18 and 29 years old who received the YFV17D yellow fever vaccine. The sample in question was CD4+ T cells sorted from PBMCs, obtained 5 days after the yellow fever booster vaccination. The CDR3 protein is CASSLRFSTDTQYF. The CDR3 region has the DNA TGTGCCAGCAGCTTGAGGTTTAGCACAGATACGCAGTATTTT.